This TCR beta chain was captured in a study of OX40 agonist ivuxolimab in advanced cancers. For the study at large: The study treated patients with ivuxolimab, an agonistic anti-OX40 (CD134) antibody. Findings and caveats of the study: Relative to CD4+ cells, CD8+ T cells on average had more expanded clones. Some of the nonresponding patients also showed low levels of normalized T-cell clonal expansion.

Some clones are missing from TCRdb's copy, which holds only in-frame ones; the method was immunoSEQ multiplex PCR. The sample consists of fewer than 80,000 clones, 85% of them appearing once. This clone was found once. Antigen: not known. The CDR3 extends over 15 amino acids. Germline V gene data show CDR1 as LGHNA and CDR2 as YNFKEQ. Losses at the gene ends were 4 bases for V and 0 bases for J; bases not matched to a gene: 3. Peripheral blood came from all dose cohorts at three timepoints. The sequencing used CD4+ or CD8+ T cells sorted from blood, collected in a trial of the OX40 agonist ivuxolimab. The chain uses TRBV4-2 and TRBJ2-7, with 10 bases lining up with TRBD2. This receptor was taken from an adult with an advanced solid tumor such as melanoma, head and neck, liver or kidney cancer. The CDR3 coding sequence is TGTGCCAGCAGCCGTGGACTAGCGGACTCCTACGAGCAGTACTTC. Translation: CASSRGLADSYEQYF.